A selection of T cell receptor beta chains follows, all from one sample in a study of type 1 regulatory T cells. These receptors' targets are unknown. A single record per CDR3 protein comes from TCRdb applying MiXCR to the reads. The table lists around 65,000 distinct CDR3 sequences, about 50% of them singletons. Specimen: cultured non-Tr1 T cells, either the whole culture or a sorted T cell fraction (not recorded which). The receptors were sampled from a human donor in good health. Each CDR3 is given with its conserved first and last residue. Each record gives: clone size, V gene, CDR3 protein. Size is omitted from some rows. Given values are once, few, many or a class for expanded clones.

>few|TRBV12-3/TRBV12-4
CASSPDTGSNTEAFF
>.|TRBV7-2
CASSLGGTGISNQPQHF
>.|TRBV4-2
CASSQAGTTGTDTQYF
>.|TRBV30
CAWSPTREAFF
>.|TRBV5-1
CASSLARGGMYTEAFF
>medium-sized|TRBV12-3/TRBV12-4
CASSFTLVLGSPLHF
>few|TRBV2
CASTASQGFYNEQFF
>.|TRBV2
CASSRRDATHSPLHF
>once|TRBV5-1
CASITAPGQSGGYTF
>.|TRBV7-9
CASSSREAGGVFTDTQYF
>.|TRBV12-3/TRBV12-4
CASSRTGRQQPQHF
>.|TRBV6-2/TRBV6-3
CATGRQYQETQYF
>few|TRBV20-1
CSAPHQSSGNTIYF
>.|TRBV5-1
CASSLSRGGGSYEQYF
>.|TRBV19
CASSSRSTGVTEAFF
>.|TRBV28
CASSSTGTALQETQYF
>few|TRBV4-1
CASRTWEGAGFNEQFF
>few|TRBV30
CAWSHPRQGREAFF
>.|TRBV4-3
CASSQERRGANVLTF
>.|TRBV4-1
CASSQEFPGFYEQYF
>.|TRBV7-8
CASSLVGGLVREQYF
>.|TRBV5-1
CASSFDRVSYEQYF
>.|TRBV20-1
CSASGAGLAGANEQFF
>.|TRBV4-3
CASSQAREGYEQYF
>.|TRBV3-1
CASIQRASPNEQFF
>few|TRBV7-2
CASSLERGAYNEQFF
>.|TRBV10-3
CASNPGHLSTDTQYF
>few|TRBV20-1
CSARVSKPNSPLHF
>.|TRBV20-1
CRPGGTKQLNTEAFF
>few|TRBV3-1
CASSPGRGTDTQYF
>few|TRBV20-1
CSALTETGELFF
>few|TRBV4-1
CASSQERVGQGADGYTF
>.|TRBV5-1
CASSLERGPGNTIYF
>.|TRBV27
CASRPSGRQTDTQYF
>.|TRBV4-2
CASSHGRLAGDQETQYF
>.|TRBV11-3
CASSTGTGRNTEAFF
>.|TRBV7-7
CASSPEMNGGYNEQFF
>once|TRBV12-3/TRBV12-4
CASSLAPSTRGEQYF
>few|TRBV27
CASQPNLNSPLHF
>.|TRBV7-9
CASSTNQGPRGGYTF
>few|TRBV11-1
CASSIYRDNSPLHF
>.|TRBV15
CATSREHRAGGYTF
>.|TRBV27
CASSRTGEIHPHEQYF
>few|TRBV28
CASSFGTGTNYGYTF
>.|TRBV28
CASSSEGTSGLRGGELFF